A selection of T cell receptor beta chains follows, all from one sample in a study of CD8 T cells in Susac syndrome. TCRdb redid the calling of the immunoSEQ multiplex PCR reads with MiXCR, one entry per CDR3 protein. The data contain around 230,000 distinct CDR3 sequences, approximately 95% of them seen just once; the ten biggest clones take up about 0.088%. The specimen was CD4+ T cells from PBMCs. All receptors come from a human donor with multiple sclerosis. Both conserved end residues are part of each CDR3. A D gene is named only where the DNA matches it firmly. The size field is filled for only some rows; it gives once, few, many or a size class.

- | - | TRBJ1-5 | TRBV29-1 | CSVTRTNQPQHF | TGCAGCGTAACCCGGACTAATCAGCCCCAGCATTTT
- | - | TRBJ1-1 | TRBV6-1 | CASRIGTNMNTEAFF | TGTGCCAGCAGGATCGGTACGAACATGAACACTGAAGCTTTCTTT
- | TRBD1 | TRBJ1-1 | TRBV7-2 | CASSLDRRGNTEAFF | TGTGCCAGCAGCTTGGACAGGAGGGGGAACACTGAAGCTTTCTTT
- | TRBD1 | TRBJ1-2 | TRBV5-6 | CASSHAGTGFLTF | TGTGCCAGCAGCCACGCCGGGACAGGGTTTCTCACCTTC
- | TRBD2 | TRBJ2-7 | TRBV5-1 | CASSLAGTSNEQYF | TGCGCCAGCAGCCTGGCCGGGACTAGCAACGAGCAGTACTTC
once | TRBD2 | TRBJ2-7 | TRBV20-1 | CSASPSGRAYEQYF | TGCAGTGCCAGTCCTAGCGGGAGGGCCTACGAGCAGTACTTC
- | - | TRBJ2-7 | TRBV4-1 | CASSQGPAVSSYEQYF | TGCGCCAGCAGCCAAGGGCCAGCGGTTAGCTCCTACGAGCAGTACTTC
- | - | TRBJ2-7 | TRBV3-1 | CASSQSFYEQYF | TGTGCCAGCAGCCAAAGTTTCTACGAGCAGTACTTC
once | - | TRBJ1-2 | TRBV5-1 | CASSLNYRDYYGYTF | TGCGCCAGCAGCTTGAATTACAGGGACTACTATGGCTACACCTTC
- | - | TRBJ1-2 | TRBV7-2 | CASSLAGFDGYTF | TGTGCCAGCAGCTTAGCGGGGTTTGATGGCTACACCTTC